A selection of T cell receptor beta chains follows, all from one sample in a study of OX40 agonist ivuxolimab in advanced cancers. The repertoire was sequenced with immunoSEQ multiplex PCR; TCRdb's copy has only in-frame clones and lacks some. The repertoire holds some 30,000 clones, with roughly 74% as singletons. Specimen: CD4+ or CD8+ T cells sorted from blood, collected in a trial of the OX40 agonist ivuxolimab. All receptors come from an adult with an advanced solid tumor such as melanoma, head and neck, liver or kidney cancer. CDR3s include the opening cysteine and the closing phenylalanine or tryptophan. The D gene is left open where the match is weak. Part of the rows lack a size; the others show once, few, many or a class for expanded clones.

CDR3aa: CASSPAGGLETQYF
CDR3nt: TGCGCCAGCAGCCCAGCGGGGGGGCTTGAGACCCAGTACTTC
d_gene: TRBD2
j_gene: TRBJ2-5
abundance: -
v_gene: TRBV5-1

CDR3aa: CASSEVIKDGYTF
CDR3nt: TGCGCCAGCAGTGAAGTGATAAAAGATGGCTACACCTTC
d_gene: -
j_gene: TRBJ1-2
abundance: few
v_gene: TRBV10-2

CDR3aa: CASRFDRGQGPQHF
CDR3nt: TGTGCCAGCAGGTTCGACAGGGGGCAGGGGCCCCAGCATTTT
d_gene: TRBD1
j_gene: TRBJ1-5
abundance: once
v_gene: TRBV6-6

CDR3aa: CASSLEGGHQPQHF
CDR3nt: TGCGCCAGCAGCTTGGAGGGGGGCCATCAGCCCCAGCATTTT
d_gene: -
j_gene: TRBJ1-5
abundance: -
v_gene: TRBV5-1

CDR3aa: CASRPRGDSGANVLTF
CDR3nt: TGCGCCAGCAGGCCGCGGGGTGACTCTGGGGCCAACGTCCTGACTTTC
d_gene: -
j_gene: TRBJ2-6
abundance: -
v_gene: TRBV4-1

CDR3aa: CASSESYGNSPLHF
CDR3nt: TGCGCCAGCAGTGAGTCTTATGGAAATTCACCCCTCCACTTT
d_gene: -
j_gene: TRBJ1-6
abundance: -
v_gene: TRBV10-1

CDR3aa: CASGVIWQGKTEAFF
CDR3nt: TGTGCCAGCGGAGTTATTTGGCAGGGGAAGACTGAAGCTTTCTTT
d_gene: -
j_gene: TRBJ1-1
abundance: -
v_gene: TRBV6-6

CDR3aa: CASSVGQGFGYTF
CDR3nt: TGTGCCAGCAGCGTAGGGCAGGGGTTCGGCTACACCTTC
d_gene: -
j_gene: TRBJ1-2
abundance: -
v_gene: TRBV9

CDR3aa: CASSRDPTGNQPQHF
CDR3nt: TGTGCCAGCAGCCGAGACCCGACAGGGAATCAGCCCCAGCATTTT
d_gene: TRBD1
j_gene: TRBJ1-5
abundance: -
v_gene: TRBV5-5

CDR3aa: CASSLAGYFTDTQYF
CDR3nt: TGTGCCAGCAGCTTAGCCGGGTACTTCACAGATACGCAGTATTTT
d_gene: -
j_gene: TRBJ2-3
abundance: once
v_gene: TRBV7-9

CDR3aa: CASSLGRVTEAFF
CDR3nt: TGTGCCAGCTCACTCGGCAGGGTGACTGAAGCTTTCTTT
d_gene: -
j_gene: TRBJ1-1
abundance: -
v_gene: TRBV18

CDR3aa: CASSISGAERDGYTF
CDR3nt: TGTGCCAGCAGCATCTCCGGAGCAGAACGTGATGGCTACACCTTC
d_gene: -
j_gene: TRBJ1-2
abundance: -
v_gene: TRBV7-9

CDR3aa: CASSYSQVLDGYTF
CDR3nt: TGTGCCAGCAGTTACTCGCAGGTCTTGGACGGCTACACCTTC
d_gene: -
j_gene: TRBJ1-2
abundance: -
v_gene: TRBV6-5

CDR3aa: CASSYGGDYGYTF
CDR3nt: TGTGCCAGCTCATATGGGGGGGACTATGGCTACACCTTC
d_gene: -
j_gene: TRBJ1-2
abundance: -
v_gene: TRBV11-2

CDR3aa: CASSSGQGITNEKLFF
CDR3nt: TGCGCCAGCAGCTCTGGACAGGGTATAACTAATGAAAAACTGTTTTTT
d_gene: TRBD1
j_gene: TRBJ1-4
abundance: -
v_gene: TRBV5-1

CDR3aa: CASSPPTANYGYTF
CDR3nt: TGTGCCAGCAGCCCCCCCACCGCTAACTATGGCTACACCTTC
d_gene: -
j_gene: TRBJ1-2
abundance: -
v_gene: TRBV5-6

CDR3aa: CASSVGAGMGQPQHF
CDR3nt: TGTGCCAGCAGCGTAGGGGCAGGGATGGGTCAGCCCCAGCATTTT
d_gene: -
j_gene: TRBJ1-5
abundance: -
v_gene: TRBV9

CDR3aa: CASSLGTSGGLNYEQYF
CDR3nt: TGTGCCAGCAGCTTAGGTACTAGCGGGGGGCTTAACTACGAGCAGTACTTC
d_gene: TRBD2
j_gene: TRBJ2-7
abundance: -
v_gene: TRBV11-2

CDR3aa: CAWSAAGGQPQHF
CDR3nt: TGTGCCTGGAGTGCTGCGGGGGGTCAGCCCCAGCATTTT
d_gene: -
j_gene: TRBJ1-5
abundance: -
v_gene: TRBV30

CDR3aa: CASSVAAGTGGDEQYF
CDR3nt: TGTGCCAGCAGCGTAGCTGCCGGGACAGGGGGCGACGAGCAGTACTTC
d_gene: TRBD1
j_gene: TRBJ2-7
abundance: -
v_gene: TRBV9

CDR3aa: CASSEVGQGIYNEQFF
CDR3nt: TGTGCCAGCAGTGAAGTAGGACAGGGCATCTACAATGAGCAGTTCTTC
d_gene: TRBD1
j_gene: TRBJ2-1
abundance: -
v_gene: TRBV6-1

CDR3aa: CASSEIGNEQFF
CDR3nt: TGTGCCAGCAGTGAAATAGGGAATGAGCAGTTCTTC
d_gene: -
j_gene: TRBJ2-1
abundance: -
v_gene: TRBV6-4

CDR3aa: CASSKLNRGSNEQFF
CDR3nt: TGTGCCAGCAGTAAACTTAACAGGGGCTCTAATGAGCAGTTCTTC
d_gene: TRBD1
j_gene: TRBJ2-1
abundance: -
v_gene: TRBV6-5

CDR3aa: CASSLAPAADTQYF
CDR3nt: TGTGCCAGCAGCTTGGCCCCAGCCGCAGATACGCAGTATTTT
d_gene: -
j_gene: TRBJ2-3
abundance: -
v_gene: TRBV5-6

CDR3aa: CASSHSTGEAFF
CDR3nt: TGTGCCAGCAGCCATTCCACAGGGGAAGCTTTCTTT
d_gene: -
j_gene: TRBJ1-1
abundance: few
v_gene: TRBV7-6

CDR3aa: CASSPRGGEQFF
CDR3nt: TGCGCCAGCAGTCCTCGAGGGGGTGAGCAGTTCTTC
d_gene: -
j_gene: TRBJ2-1
abundance: -
v_gene: TRBV5-1

CDR3aa: CASSDSGGRELFF
CDR3nt: TGTGCCAGCAGTGATTCAGGGGGTCGGGAGCTGTTTTTT
d_gene: TRBD1
j_gene: TRBJ2-2
abundance: -
v_gene: TRBV6-4

CDR3aa: CASSPTGNLGYTF
CDR3nt: TGTGCCAGCTCACCGACAGGGAATCTTGGCTACACCTTC
d_gene: TRBD1
j_gene: TRBJ1-2
abundance: -
v_gene: TRBV18

CDR3aa: CASSVGTHHEDTQYF
CDR3nt: TGTGCCAGCAGCGTAGGGACACACCACGAGGATACGCAGTATTTT
d_gene: -
j_gene: TRBJ2-3
abundance: -
v_gene: TRBV9

CDR3aa: CASSGGENTGELFF
CDR3nt: TGCGCCAGCTCAGGGGGCGAGAACACCGGGGAGCTGTTTTTT
d_gene: TRBD1
j_gene: TRBJ2-2
abundance: -
v_gene: TRBV5-1

CDR3aa: CASSVTPYPQGDTQYF
CDR3nt: TGTGCCAGCAGCGTTACGCCCTACCCTCAAGGAGATACGCAGTATTTT
d_gene: -
j_gene: TRBJ2-3
abundance: -
v_gene: TRBV9

CDR3aa: CASRPSAYQETQYF
CDR3nt: TGTGCCAGCCGGCCTAGCGCGTACCAAGAGACCCAGTACTTC
d_gene: -
j_gene: TRBJ2-5
abundance: -
v_gene: TRBV6-5

CDR3aa: CASSSGPSNTEAFF
CDR3nt: TGCGCCAGCAGCTCCGGGCCCTCGAACACTGAAGCTTTCTTT
d_gene: -
j_gene: TRBJ1-1
abundance: -
v_gene: TRBV5-1

CDR3aa: CASRPTSGRGNEQFF
CDR3nt: TGTGCCAGCAGACCGACTAGCGGTCGAGGCAATGAGCAGTTCTTC
d_gene: TRBD2
j_gene: TRBJ2-1
abundance: once
v_gene: TRBV28

CDR3aa: CASSSPLDGIGELFF
CDR3nt: TGTGCCAGCAGTTCCCCACTGGACGGGATCGGGGAGCTGTTTTTT
d_gene: -
j_gene: TRBJ2-2
abundance: few
v_gene: TRBV6-5